The rows below give T cell receptor beta chains drawn from one sample of a study of CXCR3-negative and CXCR3-positive naive CD8 T cells. TCRdb reanalyzed the 5' RACE reads, giving one entry per CDR3 protein sequence and no DNA. Its table lists about 130,000 distinct CDR3 sequences. Source material: naive CXCR3+ CD8+ T cells from blood. All receptors derive from a human donor in good health. Some clones in this sample may be carry-over from other donors' samples. The CDR3 runs from the conserved cysteine through the conserved F or W. The order of the fields is J gene, V gene, CDR3 protein.

J: TRBJ2-7
V: TRBV27
CDR3: CASSSTVTGEGEQYF

J: TRBJ2-2
V: TRBV6-2/TRBV6-3
CDR3: CASSYPGELFF

J: TRBJ2-7
V: TRBV29-1
CDR3: CSVEGGLTYEQYF

J: TRBJ2-7
V: TRBV28
CDR3: CASSLAGSTYEQYF

J: TRBJ2-1
V: TRBV4-3
CDR3: CASSPSWRAYNEQFF

J: TRBJ1-4
V: TRBV28
CDR3: CASSLYRGRNEKLFF

J: TRBJ1-1
V: TRBV7-3
CDR3: CASSLGARGTEAFF

J: TRBJ2-7
V: TRBV4-3
CDR3: CASSQDYWTNGLRARDF

J: TRBJ2-1
V: TRBV6-6
CDR3: CASSFLGGGSAYNEQFF

J: TRBJ1-5
V: TRBV7-8
CDR3: CASSLMAISNQPQHF

J: TRBJ2-3
V: TRBV20-1
CDR3: CSAPEDTTDTQYF

J: TRBJ2-1
V: TRBV29-1
CDR3: CSVPTGDGTYNEQFF

J: TRBJ2-1
V: TRBV28
CDR3: CASSSISSGGASHEQFF

J: TRBJ2-7
V: TRBV12-3/TRBV12-4
CDR3: CASSPDTWSDEQYF

J: TRBJ1-5
V: TRBV6-6
CDR3: CASSYETGVFQPQHF

J: TRBJ2-1
V: TRBV12-3/TRBV12-4
CDR3: CASSFFPTGIEQFF

J: TRBJ1-1
V: TRBV5-1
CDR3: CASSLYRGPTEAFF

J: TRBJ1-3
V: TRBV12-3/TRBV12-4
CDR3: CASSPGQDTIYF

J: TRBJ1-1
V: TRBV14
CDR3: CASSQVRAGALNTEAFF

J: TRBJ1-2
V: TRBV13
CDR3: CASSQGRLYGYTF

J: TRBJ2-1
V: TRBV10-3
CDR3: CAISEEGYSYNEQFF

J: TRBJ1-2
V: TRBV10-3
CDR3: CAISESGTGGGYTF

J: TRBJ2-7
V: TRBV5-1
CDR3: CASSAGTVHEQYF

J: TRBJ2-3
V: TRBV5-6
CDR3: CASSHSENPLADTQYF

J: TRBJ1-1
V: TRBV7-9
CDR3: CASSLLIPTEAFF

J: TRBJ2-5
V: TRBV5-8
CDR3: CASSEGGLETQYF